This T cell receptor (beta chain) was profiled in a study of T cell responses to AZD1222 COVID-19 vaccine. Broader study findings: Receipt of two AZD1222 doses was followed by a rise in Spike-specific TCR breadth and depth.

CDR1 SGHTA and CDR2 FQGNSA come from the germline V gene. V was cut by 7 bases and J by 3 bases, with 15 bases left in between. The CDR3 loop spans 14 amino acids. On this clone: Its target is not known.

The protocol was immunoSEQ multiplex PCR, while the TCRdb copy is restricted to in-frame clones and leaves out a portion. This sample has roughly 160,000 clones; about nine tenths occur once, and the top ten carry 1.5%. The source is an adult in good health. V and J are TRBV7-2 and TRBJ2-5; D is ambiguous. The sample in question was peripheral blood, obtained on day 0 of AZD1222 vaccination. CDR3 coding DNA: TGTGCCAGCATCCTTTATAGGATGAAAGAGACCCAGTACTTC. Protein product: CASILYRMKETQYF.